This passage covers 8 T cell receptor beta chains from one sample sequenced in a study of cytomegalovirus exposure and HLA in healthy donors. A multiplex PCR was run with 60 Vbeta primers and 13 Jbeta primers. TCRdb keeps only in-frame clones here, not all; method: immunoSEQ multiplex PCR. The table includes about 170,000 clones, roughly 85% detected once. The sequenced sample consisted of PBMCs. These receptor sequences come from a man aged 35 to 55 in good health and CMV-seropositive.

J is TRBJ2-3 and V is TRBV5-1; 12 bases are a match to TRBD2. V shed 3 bases and J 5 bases; nucleotides not matched to a gene: 1. Per the germline V gene, CDR1 is SGHRS and CDR2 is YFSETQ. The CDR3 has 14 amino acids. CDR3 bases: TGCGCCAGCAGCTCGGGACTAGCGGGAGATACGCAGTATTTT. Residues: CASSSGLAGDTQYF.

The V gene is TRBV4-1, the J gene TRBJ2-1; the match to TRBD2 covers 10 bases. The length of the CDR3 is 17 residues. Per the germline V gene, CDR1 is MGHRA and CDR2 is YSYEKL. The trim removed 3 bases at V and 8 bases at J, leaving 13 bases unmatched. The CDR3 sequence is CASSQERLAGAYDEQFF. Written as DNA, the CDR3 is TGCGCCAGCAGCCAGGAGCGACTAGCGGGCGCCTATGATGAGCAGTTCTTC.

A word on this clone: Germline is not matched at one junction end, which may reflect a read error. The chain uses TRBV4-2 and TRBJ1-5; 8 bases agree with TRBD1. Germline CDR1 LGHNA, CDR2 YNFKEQ. The CDR3 runs to 14 residues. The CDR3 is CASSLGQGNQPQHF. The CDR3 coding sequence is TGTGCCAGCAGCCTAGGACAGGGCAACCAGCCCCAGCATTTT.

The chain is built from TRBV29-1 and TRBJ1-1; the D gene is possibly TRBD1 (5 bases). CDR1 SQVTM and CDR2 ANQGSEA come from the germline V gene. The CDR3 has 12 residues. Trimming took 2 bases from V and 1 from J, leaving 5 bases between them. The CDR3 is CSVEQGNTEAFF. CDR3 nucleotide sequence: TGCAGCGTTGAACAGGGGAACACTGAAGCTTTCTTT.

The V call is TRBV7-8, the J call TRBJ1-1, with 8 positions matching TRBD1. The J segment lost 0 bases and the V segment lost 5 bases, leaving 5 bases of the junction unmatched. Germline CDR1 is SGHVS and CDR2 is FQNEAQ. CDR3 length: 15 residues. The CDR3 bases are TGTGCCAGCAGCCCCGGACAGGGAGTGAACACTGAAGCTTTCTTT. Translated: CASSPGQGVNTEAFF. The whole variable domain, filled in from reference TRBV7-8 and TRBJ1-1, reads GAGVSQSPRYKVAKRGQDVALRCDPISGHVSLFWYQQALGQGPEFLTYFQNEAQLDKSGLPSDRFFAERPEGSVSTLKIQRTQQEDSAVYLCASSPGQGVNTEAFFGQGTRLTVV.

This clone was seen more than once but under ten times. The chain is built from TRBV5-4 and TRBJ2-6; D perhaps matches TRBD1 (7 bases). Germline V CDR1 and CDR2: SGHNT, YYREEE (reference sequence). Trimming took 4 bases from V and 0 from J, leaving 14 bases between them. This CDR3 region has 17 residues. CDR3 in DNA: TGTGCCAGCAGCGGCGGGACAGTAGTCTCTGGGGCCAACGTCCTGACTTTC. Protein sequence: CASSGGTVVSGANVLTF.

The chain combines TRBV10-2 with TRBJ1-2; the match to TRBD1 covers 7 bases. The J segment lost 4 bases and the V segment lost 2 bases, leaving 1 base of the junction unmatched. The CDR3 covers 13 residues. Germline V CDR1 and CDR2: WSHSY, SAAADI. The CDR3 DNA reads TGCGCCAGCAGTGAGGGGGACAGCTATGGCTACACCTTC. Amino acids: CASSEGDSYGYTF.

V and J are TRBV11-3 and TRBJ2-1; maybe TRBD2 (6 bases). The CDR3 contains 15 residues. V was trimmed by 1 base and J by 9 bases, leaving 16 bases between them. Germline V gene lookup returns CDR1 SGHNT and CDR2 YENEEA. CDR3 coding DNA: TGTGCCAGCAGCTTAGGCGCGGGAAGGGGTCTTGAGCAGTTCTTC. As protein: CASSLGAGRGLEQFF.